This passage covers 11 T cell receptor beta chains from one sample sequenced in a study of brain T cells in children with intractable seizures. Assay used: immunoSEQ multiplex PCR; TCRdb lists only in-frame clones, some missing. This sample has roughly 110,000 clones, with approximately 94% found just once. The input for sequencing was peripheral blood, taken at surgery. Source of these receptors: a boy less than two years old with hemimegalencephaly and intractable seizures.

This sequence joins TRBV5-6 and TRBJ1-2; 9 bases are shared with TRBD1. With 0 bases clipped from V and 4 bases from J, the junction kept 7 bases outside the gene matches. CDR3 size: 16 residues. The germline V gene encodes CDR1 SGHDT and CDR2 YYEEEE. CDR3 region: CASSLAGTGGGYGYTF. The CDR3 coding sequence is TGTGCCAGCAGCTTGGCCGGAACAGGGGGCGGCTATGGCTACACCTTC. The entire variable domain, with the rest obtained from reference TRBV5-6 and TRBJ1-2, is as follows: DAGVTQSPTHLIKTRGQQVTLRCSPKSGHDTVSWYQQALGQGPQFIFQYYEEEERQRGNFPDRFSGHQFPNYSSELNVNALLLGDSALYLCASSLAGTGGGYGYTFGSGTRLTVV.

The sample holds one count of this clone. The chain has TRBV24-1 and TRBJ1-6; D gene unclear. CDR1 KGHDR and CDR2 SFDVKD come from the germline V gene. CDR3 length equals 10 residues. With 4 bases removed from V and 13 bases from J, the gap between germline ends came to 4 bases. Written as DNA, the CDR3 is TGTGCCACCAGTGACGGGCCCCTCCACTTT. This gives the protein CATSDGPLHF.

For the CDR3, the DNA is TGTGCCAGCACTGCAGGGTGGAGTCAGCCCCAGCATTTT. Amino acids: CASTAGWSQPQHF. V gene TRBV6-6 combines with J gene TRBJ1-5; D might be TRBD1 (5 bases). Germline values: CDR1 MNHNY, CDR2 SVGAGI (reference sequence). V dropped 7 bases and J dropped 6 bases, with 13 bases sitting between them. The CDR3 has 13 residues.

The chain joins TRBV5-1 to TRBJ1-2; D ambiguous. Trimming took off 4 bases at V and 1 base at J, with 14 bases between the two ends. The CDR3 runs 15 residues. Germline loops: CDR1 SGHRS, CDR2 YFSETQ. CDR3 in DNA: TGCGCCAGCAGCGCTTACAGCGAACTTAACTATGGCTACACCTTC. This sequence encodes CASSAYSELNYGYTF.

V gene TRBV5-1 combines with J gene TRBJ2-5; D may correspond to TRBD1 or TRBD2 (5 bases each). V gave up 6 bases and J gave up 5 bases, with 14 bases separating them. Germline V CDR1 and CDR2: SGHRS, YFSETQ. This CDR3 contains 13 residues. CDR3 protein: CASTPRGRETQYF. The DNA for the CDR3 is TGCGCCAGCACCCCGAGGGGTCGGGAGACCCAGTACTTC.

V usage is TRBV7-9 and J usage is TRBJ1-1, with D perhaps TRBD1 (6 bases). The CDR3 spans 14 residues. The germline V gene encodes CDR1 SEHNR and CDR2 FQNEAQ (reference sequence). Trimming took off 5 bases at V and 1 base at J, with 11 bases between the two ends. CDR3 loop: CASSHRDTNTEAFF. CDR3 sequence (DNA): TGTGCCAGCAGCCATAGGGACACGAACACTGAAGCTTTCTTT.

The gene calls are TRBV27 and TRBJ1-4, with D possibly matching TRBD1 (6 bases). The germline V gene encodes CDR1 MNHEY and CDR2 SMNVEV (reference sequence). Trimming cost V 5 bases and J 8 bases, with 18 bases left between them. CDR3 size: 15 residues. The CDR3 spells CASSPEGGGWEKLFF. CDR3 DNA sequence: TGTGCCAGCAGTCCCGAGGGGGGAGGATGGGAAAAACTGTTTTTT.

The genes are TRBV2 and TRBJ2-5; no firm D call. CDR1 and CDR2 from the germline V gene are SNHLY and FYNNEI. This CDR3 comprises 15 residues. With 4 bases removed from V and 1 base from J, the gap between germline ends came to 13 bases. CDR3 protein: CASSGAGQAQETQYF. DNA of the CDR3: TGTGCCAGCAGTGGGGCAGGCCAGGCCCAAGAGACCCAGTACTTC.

The J gene is TRBJ2-5, the V gene TRBV7-9; tentatively, D is TRBD1 or TRBD2 (5 bases each). The germline gives CDR1 SEHNR, CDR2 FQNEAQ (reference sequence). V was pared by 3 bases and J by 5 bases, with 13 bases between. The CDR3 length is 14 residues. The CDR3 coding sequence is TGTGCCAGCAGCTTTGGTGGGGCGGGCGAGACCCAGTACTTC. The encoded protein is CASSFGGAGETQYF.

V usage is TRBV7-9 and J usage is TRBJ1-3; D is unclear. V was cut by 5 bases and J by 0 bases, with 23 bases left in between. There are 19 residues in the CDR3. Germline CDR1 reads SEHNR; CDR2 reads FQNEAQ (reference sequence). Here the CDR3 reads CASSQPRAYRQYSGNTIYF. In DNA form, the CDR3 reads TGTGCCAGCAGCCAACCCCGGGCGTACAGACAATACTCTGGAAACACCATATATTTT.

The chain carries TRBV7-8 and TRBJ1-2, with TRBD1 as a possible D gene (6 bases). The CDR3 runs to 17 residues. V lost 0 bases and J 3 bases, leaving 17 bases between the germline ends. Per germline, CDR1 SGHVS and CDR2 FQNEAQ. Written as DNA, the CDR3 is TGTGCCAGCAGCTTAGCTGGGGGAACAGGGCCTCACTATGGCTACACCTTC. Protein: CASSLAGGTGPHYGYTF.